The 21 T cell receptor beta chains listed next were all sequenced from one sample in a study of beta chain features in type 1 diabetes. TCRB transcripts that were expressed got sequenced, as all of the isolated RNA had been reverse transcribed. TCRdb keeps only in-frame clones here, not all; method: immunoSEQ multiplex PCR. The sample lists approximately 43,000 clones, 66% occurring once. No antigen has been identified for these receptors. Study conclusions and caveats: All four CD4+ subsets of Type 1 diabetes patients contained TCRB CDR3s that were moderately but significantly shorter.

Sequencing was performed on Tregs from blood. The receptor source for this set is a man in his thirties or forties with type 1 diabetes. Some clones in this sample may be carry-over from other donors' samples.

This clone was found a few times. The chain recombines TRBV7-9 with TRBJ2-5, with D possibly being TRBD2 (5 bases). The germline V gene encodes CDR1 SEHNR and CDR2 FQNEAQ (reference sequence). CDR3 length: 13 residues. V shed 6 bases and J shed 5 bases, with 13 bases lying between them. This CDR3 reads CASSFTSLETQYF. For the CDR3, the DNA is TGTGCCAGCAGTTTTACTAGTCTGGAGACCCAGTACTTC.

The rearrangement uses TRBV5-1 and TRBJ2-3, with 9 bases aligning to TRBD2. The V and J ends lost 2 bases and 2 bases, in that order; junction bases with no gene match: 6. This CDR3 has 16 residues. Germline CDR1 and CDR2: SGHRS and YFSETQ. CDR3 DNA: TGCGCCAGCAGCTTACTTAGCGGGGGAATCACAGATACGCAGTATTTT. Translating gives CASSLLSGGITDTQYF.

The chain recombines TRBV7-2 with TRBJ1-4; D not resolved. Germline V gene data show CDR1 as SGHTA and CDR2 as FQGNSA. This CDR3 is built from 14 residues. V lost 5 bases, J lost 8 bases, and 15 bases lay in between. For the CDR3, the DNA is TGTGCCAGCAGCCGAGGGTCAGCAAGAGAAAAACTGTTTTTT. This translates into CASSRGSAREKLFF.

The chain is built from TRBV6-6 and TRBJ2-4, with D unclear. This CDR3 is 11 amino acids long. Germline loops: CDR1 MNHNY, CDR2 SVGAGI (reference sequence). Trimming shortened V by 0 bases and J by 15 bases, and 9 bases separated the two germline ends. The CDR3 bases are TGTGCCAGCAGTTACTCTGGCAGGTGGTACTTC. Its translation: CASSYSGRWYF.

Here the CDR3 reads CASIRPGGTSPYNEQFF. The CDR3 DNA reads TGTGCCAGCATCAGGCCAGGGGGAACCAGTCCTTACAATGAGCAGTTCTTC. The chain joins TRBV7-9 to TRBJ2-1; 7 positions agree with TRBD1. Looked up from germline, CDR1 is SEHNR and CDR2 is FQNEAQ (reference sequence). V was clipped by 7 bases and J by 4 bases; unmatched bases: 16. The CDR3 sequence is 17 residues long.

This clone occurred a few times. V and J are TRBV29-1 and TRBJ2-5; D is perhaps TRBD2 (5 bases). V shed 4 bases and J shed 2 bases, with 8 bases lying between them. Germline loops: CDR1 SQVTM, CDR2 ANQGSEA. There are 12 residues in the CDR3. The CDR3 DNA sequence: TGCAGCGTTGGTTTAGCGCAAGAGACCCAGTACTTC. Translation: CSVGLAQETQYF.

CDR3 region: CATSRDLVAAGYTF. The DNA of the CDR3 is TGTGCCACCAGCAGAGATCTAGTCGCGGCTGGCTACACCTTC. The V gene is TRBV15, the J gene TRBJ1-2; D gene ambiguous. There are 14 residues in the CDR3. CDR1 is LNHNV, CDR2 YYDKDF, per germline (reference sequence). V lost 0 bases to trimming and J lost 7 bases, with 12 bases between them.

The V gene is TRBV5-5, the J gene TRBJ2-5; D is unclear. The CDR3 runs to 13 residues. Looked up from germline, CDR1 is SGHKS and CDR2 is YYEKEE (reference sequence). Trimming took 1 base from V and 10 from J, leaving 14 bases between them. The CDR3 sequence is CASSLSAMRSQYF. The CDR3 DNA follows: TGTGCCAGCAGCTTGAGCGCGATGCGGAGCCAGTACTTC. The variable domain in full, with the rest retrieved from reference TRBV5-5 and TRBJ2-5, is DAGVTQSPTHLIKTRGQQVTLRCSPISGHKSVSWYQQVLGQGPQFIFQYYEKEERGRGNFPDRFSARQFPNYSSELNVNALLLGDSALYLCASSLSAMRSQYFGPGTRLLVL.

This chain links TRBV6-5 with TRBJ2-4; TRBD1 matches at 8 bases. The germline CDR1 and CDR2 sequences are MNHEY and SVGAGI. This CDR3 is built from 13 residues. Losses at the gene ends were 6 bases for V and 9 bases for J; bases not matched to a gene: 7. This CDR3 reads CASRGQVGGIQYF. In nucleotides, the CDR3 is TGTGCCAGCAGGGGACAGGTCGGCGGCATTCAGTACTTC.

The gene calls are TRBV6-5 and TRBJ1-1; 8 nucleotides line up with TRBD1. The junction had 4 bases not matched to a gene; V was cut back by 6 bases and J by 4 bases. CDR1 and CDR2 (germline): MNHEY, SVGAGI. The CDR3 extends over 13 amino acids. The CDR3 coding sequence is TGTGCCAGCAGCCCGGGACAGGTCACTGAAGCTTTCTTT. It yields the protein CASSPGQVTEAFF.

This chain uses TRBV10-3 with TRBJ2-2; 9 nucleotides match TRBD2. The trim removed 7 bases at V and 5 bases at J, leaving 2 bases unmatched. Germline lookup yields CDR1 ENHRY and CDR2 SYGVKD. The CDR3 consists of 13 residues. CDR3 region: CAITSGATGELFF. The CDR3 DNA follows: TGTGCCATCACTAGCGGGGCAACCGGGGAGCTGTTTTTT.

The chain has TRBV5-4 and TRBJ1-2; TRBD1 matches 10 bases. The germline V gene encodes CDR1 SGHNT and CDR2 YYREEE (reference sequence). J gave up 4 bases and V 4 bases, and 4 bases lay outside the gene matches. This CDR3 comprises 14 residues. The CDR3 here is CASSGDRGLYGYTF. DNA of the CDR3: TGTGCCAGCAGCGGAGACAGGGGGCTCTATGGCTACACCTTC. The variable domain in full, with the rest retrieved from reference TRBV5-4 and TRBJ1-2, is ETGVTQSPTHLIKTRGQQVTLRCSSQSGHNTVSWYQQALGQGPQFIFQYYREEENGRGNFPPRFSGLQFPNYSSELNVNALELDDSALYLCASSGDRGLYGYTFGSGTRLTVV.

The count of this clone is one. This chain links TRBV30 with TRBJ1-5; a possible D gene is TRBD1 (5 bases). Germline loops: CDR1 GTSNPN, CDR2 SVGIG (reference sequence). With 2 bases removed from V and 3 bases from J, the gap between germline ends came to 11 bases. The CDR3 is made up of 14 amino acids. Here the CDR3 DNA reads TGTGCCTGGAGTAGGGTCAGGGACAATCAGCCCCAGCATTTT. The encoded protein is CAWSRVRDNQPQHF.

V gene TRBV18 combines with J gene TRBJ1-3; D might be TRBD1 (5 bases). Germline V lookup: CDR1 KGHSH, CDR2 LQKENI. The CDR3 extends over 15 amino acids. With 3 bases removed from V and 8 bases from J, the gap between germline ends came to 17 bases. CDR3 protein: CASSPSVNRPDTIYF. DNA of the CDR3: TGTGCCAGCTCACCCTCAGTCAACAGGCCAGACACCATATATTTT.

V gene TRBV5-4 combines with J gene TRBJ2-1, with 9 nucleotides matching TRBD1. This CDR3 comprises 13 residues. The germline gives CDR1 SGHNT, CDR2 YYREEE (reference sequence). V lost 4 bases, J lost 6 bases, and 2 bases stayed unmatched. The CDR3 here is CASSEGQGNEQFF. The CDR3 DNA reads TGTGCCAGCAGCGAGGGACAGGGCAATGAGCAGTTCTTC.

This clone has only a few counts. The genes are TRBV6-5 and TRBJ2-7; 8 bases fit TRBD2. The V gene's germline CDR1 is MNHEY and CDR2 SVGAGI. CDR3 length equals 14 residues. With V trimmed by 7 bases and J by 0 bases, 5 bases remained unmatched. In nucleotides, the CDR3 is TGTGCCAGCACAAGAGCGGGGGTCTCCTACGAGCAGTACTTC. As protein: CASTRAGVSYEQYF.

The sample holds one count of this clone. The chain has TRBV6-1 and TRBJ1-6; D remains unclear. Trimming removed 0 bases at V and 0 bases at J, with 3 bases between. The CDR3 consists of 15 residues. Germline V gene data show CDR1 as MNHNS and CDR2 as SASEGT. CDR3 sequence (DNA): TGTGCCAGCAGTGAAGCCAGCTCCTATAATTCACCCCTCCACTTT. It encodes CASSEASSYNSPLHF.

V and J are TRBV7-9 and TRBJ2-1; 7 positions agree with TRBD2. The CDR3 loop spans 12 amino acids. Germline assignment: CDR1 SEHNR and CDR2 FQNEAQ (reference sequence). With V trimmed by 5 bases and J by 10 bases, 5 bases remained unmatched. The CDR3 DNA reads TGTGCCAGCAGCACGGGACTACCCGAGCAGTTCTTC. It is translated as CASSTGLPEQFF.

The CDR3, as DNA: TGTGCCAGTAAAGGGTACGGGGAGAAGTCTAGCACAGATACGCAGTATTTT. The encoded protein is CASKGYGEKSSTDTQYF. This chain uses TRBV19 with TRBJ2-3, with a weak D call TRBD2 (5 bases). Trimming shortened V by 7 bases and J by 0 bases, and 20 bases separated the two germline ends. This CDR3 spans 17 amino acids. From germline, CDR1 is LNHDA and CDR2 SQIVND (reference sequence).

The rearrangement joins TRBV6-1 to TRBJ1-1; possible D gene TRBD1, 6 bases. Per the germline V gene, CDR1 is MNHNS and CDR2 is SASEGT. The CDR3 contains 14 residues. With 8 bases removed from V and 8 bases from J, the gap between germline ends came to 21 bases. The CDR3 DNA reads TGTGCCAGCCCAGGGGCACCCTTTAGGGACGAAGCTTTCTTT. Protein product: CASPGAPFRDEAFF.

This chain uses TRBV7-9 with TRBJ2-5; no reliable D call. Looked up from germline, CDR1 is SEHNR and CDR2 is FQNEAQ (reference sequence). The CDR3 covers 14 residues. V was trimmed by 2 bases and J by 5 bases, leaving 12 bases between them. This CDR3 reads CASSLRQTEETQYF. As DNA, the CDR3 is TGTGCCAGCAGCTTACGACAAACCGAGGAGACCCAGTACTTC.